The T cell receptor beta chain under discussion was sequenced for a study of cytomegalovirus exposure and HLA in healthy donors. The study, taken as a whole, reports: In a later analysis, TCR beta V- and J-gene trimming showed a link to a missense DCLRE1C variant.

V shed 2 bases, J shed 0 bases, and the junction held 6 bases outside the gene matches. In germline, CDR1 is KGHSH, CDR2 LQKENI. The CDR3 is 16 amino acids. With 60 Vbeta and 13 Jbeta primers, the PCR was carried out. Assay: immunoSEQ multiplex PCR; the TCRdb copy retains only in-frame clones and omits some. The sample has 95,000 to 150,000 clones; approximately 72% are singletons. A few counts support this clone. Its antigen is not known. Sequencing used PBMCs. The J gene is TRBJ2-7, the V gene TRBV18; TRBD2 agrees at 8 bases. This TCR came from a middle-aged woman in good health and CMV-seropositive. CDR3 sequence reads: CASSPRSGGLSYEQYF. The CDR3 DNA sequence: TGTGCCAGCTCACCAAGGAGCGGGGGCCTCTCCTACGAGCAGTACTTC. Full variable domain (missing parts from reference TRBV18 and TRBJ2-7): NAGVMQNPRHLVRRRGQEARLRCSPMKGHSHVYWYRQLPEEGLKFMVYLQKENIIDESGMPKERFSAEFPKEGPSILRIQQVVRGDSAAYFCASSPRSGGLSYEQYFGPGTRLTVT.